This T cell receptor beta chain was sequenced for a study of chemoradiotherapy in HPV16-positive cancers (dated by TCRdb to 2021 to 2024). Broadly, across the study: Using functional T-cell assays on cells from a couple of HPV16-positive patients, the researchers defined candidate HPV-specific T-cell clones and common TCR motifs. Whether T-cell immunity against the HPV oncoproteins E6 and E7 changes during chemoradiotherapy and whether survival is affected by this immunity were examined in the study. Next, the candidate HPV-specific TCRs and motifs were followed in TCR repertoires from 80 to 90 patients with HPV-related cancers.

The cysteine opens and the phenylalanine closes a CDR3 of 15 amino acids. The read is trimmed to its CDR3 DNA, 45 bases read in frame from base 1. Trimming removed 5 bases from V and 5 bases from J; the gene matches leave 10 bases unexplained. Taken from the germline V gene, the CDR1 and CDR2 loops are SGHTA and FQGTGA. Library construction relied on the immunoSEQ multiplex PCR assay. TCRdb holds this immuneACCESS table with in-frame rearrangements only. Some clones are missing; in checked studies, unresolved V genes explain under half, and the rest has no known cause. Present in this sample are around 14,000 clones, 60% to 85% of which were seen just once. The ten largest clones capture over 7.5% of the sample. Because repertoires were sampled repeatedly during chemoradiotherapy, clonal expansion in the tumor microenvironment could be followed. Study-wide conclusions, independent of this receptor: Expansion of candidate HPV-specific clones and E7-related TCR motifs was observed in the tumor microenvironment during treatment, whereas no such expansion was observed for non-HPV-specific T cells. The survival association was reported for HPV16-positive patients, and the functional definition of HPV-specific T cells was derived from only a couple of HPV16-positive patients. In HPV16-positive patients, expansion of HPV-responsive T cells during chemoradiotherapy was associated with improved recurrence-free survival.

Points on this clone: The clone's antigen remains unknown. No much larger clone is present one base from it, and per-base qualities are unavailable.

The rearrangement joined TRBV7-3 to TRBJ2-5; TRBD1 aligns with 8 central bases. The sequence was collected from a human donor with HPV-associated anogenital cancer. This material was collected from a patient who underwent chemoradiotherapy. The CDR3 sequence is CASSTTGQVGETQYF. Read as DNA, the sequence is TGTGCCAGCAGCACTACGGGACAGGTGGGGGAGACCCAGTACTTC.